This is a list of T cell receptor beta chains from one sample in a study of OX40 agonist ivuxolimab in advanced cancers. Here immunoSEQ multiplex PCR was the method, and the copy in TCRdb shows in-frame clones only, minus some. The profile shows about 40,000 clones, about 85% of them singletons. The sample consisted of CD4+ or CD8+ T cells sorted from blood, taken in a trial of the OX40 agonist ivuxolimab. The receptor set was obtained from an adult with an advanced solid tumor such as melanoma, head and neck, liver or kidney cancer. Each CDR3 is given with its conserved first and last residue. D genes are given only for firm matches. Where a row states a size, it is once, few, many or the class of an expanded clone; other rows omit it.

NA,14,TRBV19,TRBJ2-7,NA,TGTGCCAGTAGTCCCGGGGGTGGTTCCTACGAGCAGTACTTC,CASSPGGGSYEQYF
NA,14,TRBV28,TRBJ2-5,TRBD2,TGTGCCAGCAGTCAGACTAGCGACCAAGAGACCCAGTACTTC,CASSQTSDQETQYF
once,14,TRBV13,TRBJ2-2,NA,TGTGCCAGCAGCTTAGAGGTGAACACCGGGGAGCTGTTTTTT,CASSLEVNTGELFF
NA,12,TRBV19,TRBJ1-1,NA,TGTGCCAGTAGTAAGAGAGACACTGAAGCTTTCTTT,CASSKRDTEAFF
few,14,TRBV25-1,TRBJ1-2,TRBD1,TGTGCCAGCAGTGCTTACAGGGGAAGCTATGGCTACACCTTC,CASSAYRGSYGYTF
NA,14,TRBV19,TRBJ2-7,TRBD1,TGTGCCAGTAGTTTTACCGGGACAGGATACGAGCAGTACTTC,CASSFTGTGYEQYF
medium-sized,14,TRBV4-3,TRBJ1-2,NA,TGCGCCAGCAGCCCTACTGGCCCGAGGGATGGCTACACCTTC,CASSPTGPRDGYTF
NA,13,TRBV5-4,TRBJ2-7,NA,TGTGCCAGCAGCGCGACAGGATTCTACGAGCAGTACTTC,CASSATGFYEQYF
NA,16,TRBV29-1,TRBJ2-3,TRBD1,TGCAGCGTTTGGTGGCTAGGGACAGCGGATGCAGATACGCAGTATTTT,CSVWWLGTADADTQYF
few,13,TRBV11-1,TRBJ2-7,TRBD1,TGTGCCAGCAGCTTCGGGACAGGCTACGAGCAGTACTTC,CASSFGTGYEQYF
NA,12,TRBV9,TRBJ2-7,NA,TGTGCCAGCAGCGCGGACGGAGTTAAGCAGTACTTC,CASSADGVKQYF
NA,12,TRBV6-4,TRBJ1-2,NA,TGTGCCAGCAGTGACCAAGGGGATGGCTACACCTTC,CASSDQGDGYTF
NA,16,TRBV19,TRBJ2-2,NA,TGTGCCAGTAGTATAATCCGAAGGGGGAACACCGGGGAGCTGTTTTTT,CASSIIRRGNTGELFF
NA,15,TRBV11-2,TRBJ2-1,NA,TGTGCCAGCAGCTTAGATATAGGCCTCTACAATGAGCAGTTCTTC,CASSLDIGLYNEQFF
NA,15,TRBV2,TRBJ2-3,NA,TGTGCCAGGTCGTCAGCAGGGGCTTTAACAGATACGCAGTATTTT,CARSSAGALTDTQYF
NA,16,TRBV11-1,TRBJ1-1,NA,TGTGCCAGCAGCTCAGCGGACGTGAGAATGAACACTGAAGCTTTCTTT,CASSSADVRMNTEAFF
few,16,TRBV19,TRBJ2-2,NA,TGTGCCAGTAGTATAGGGGTGGGGGCGAACACCGGGGAGCTGTTTTTT,CASSIGVGANTGELFF
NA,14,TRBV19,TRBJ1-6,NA,TGTGCCAGTAGCGAACCGGGACCCTCGCTGCCCCTCCACTTT,CASSEPGPSLPLHF
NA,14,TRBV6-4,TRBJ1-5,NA,TGTGCCCTCCGGGTTAGAGGGGGAACTCAGCCCCAGCATTTT,CALRVRGGTQPQHF
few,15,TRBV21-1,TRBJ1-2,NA,TGTGCCAGCAGCAAATCCAACCGACAGAACTATGGCTACACCTTC,CASSKSNRQNYGYTF
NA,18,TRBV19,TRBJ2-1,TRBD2,TGTGCCAGTAAGGAGGTAGCGGGAGAGGGCAAGGTCTACAATGAGCAGTTCTTC,CASKEVAGEGKVYNEQFF
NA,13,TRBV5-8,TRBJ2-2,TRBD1,TGTGCCAGTATGGACAGGGGGCCCGGGGAGCTGTTTTTT,CASMDRGPGELFF
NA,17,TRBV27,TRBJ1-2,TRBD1,TGTGCCAGCAGTCCCTGGACAGGGGGCGTTGTAACTCATGGCTACACCTTC,CASSPWTGGVVTHGYTF
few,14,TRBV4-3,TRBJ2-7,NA,TGCGCCAGCAGCCAAGACAGGGGAACCTACGAGCAGTACTTC,CASSQDRGTYEQYF
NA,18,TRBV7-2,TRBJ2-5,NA,TGTGCCAGCAGTCATCCTCCGATCGCGGACCCTCGGCAAGAGACCCAGTACTTC,CASSHPPIADPRQETQYF
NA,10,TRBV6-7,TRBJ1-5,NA,TGTGCGGGTCAGTCTCAGCCCCAGCATTTT,CAGQSQPQHF
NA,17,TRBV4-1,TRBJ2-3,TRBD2,TGCGCCAGCAGCCAAGTAAAAGGGACTAGCGGGATGAATACGCAGTATTTT,CASSQVKGTSGMNTQYF
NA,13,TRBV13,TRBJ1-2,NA,TGTGCCAGCAGCTTAGGACAGGGTGGCGGCTACACCTTC,CASSLGQGGGYTF
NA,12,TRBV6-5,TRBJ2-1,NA,TGTGCCAGCACAGGGTCTTACAATGAGCAGTTCTTC,CASTGSYNEQFF
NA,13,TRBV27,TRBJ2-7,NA,TGTGCCAGCAGTTTGGGACTCTCCTACGAGCAGTACTTC,CASSLGLSYEQYF
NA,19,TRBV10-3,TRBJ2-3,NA,TGTGCCATCAGTGAGCCTACTCAAGTGGTGGGGGAATACACAGATACGCAGTATTTT,CAISEPTQVVGEYTDTQYF
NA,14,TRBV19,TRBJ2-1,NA,TGTGCCAGTAGTCCGGGACCCCTTTACAATGAGCAGTTCTTC,CASSPGPLYNEQFF
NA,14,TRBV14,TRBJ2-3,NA,TGTGCCAGCAGCCAGGAGATAAGCACAGATACGCAGTATTTT,CASSQEISTDTQYF
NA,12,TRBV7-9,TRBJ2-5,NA,TGTGCCAGCAGCAATGGGGATGAGACCCAGTACTTC,CASSNGDETQYF
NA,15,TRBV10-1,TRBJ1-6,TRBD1,TGCGCCAGCACCCTCGGGACAGGGGATGATTCACCCCTCCACTTT,CASTLGTGDDSPLHF
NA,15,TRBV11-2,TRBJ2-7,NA,TGTGCCAGCAGCTTAGGGGGGGCCTTCACCTACGAGCAGTACTTC,CASSLGGAFTYEQYF
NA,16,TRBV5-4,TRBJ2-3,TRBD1,TGTGCCAGCACCGGGTCTGTAGGGGGCCTGTCAGATACGCAGTATTTT,CASTGSVGGLSDTQYF
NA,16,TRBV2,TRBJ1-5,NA,TGTGCCAGCAGTGATCCGTCTTCCGAGCGCAATCAGCCCCAGCATTTT,CASSDPSSERNQPQHF
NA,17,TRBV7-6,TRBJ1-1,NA,TGTGCCAGCAGCTTAGCGTTTGGTGGTCGGAGGAACACTGAAGCTTTCTTT,CASSLAFGGRRNTEAFF
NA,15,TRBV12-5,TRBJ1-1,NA,TGTGCTAGTGGTTTCCACCTCGGGGAGAACACTGAAGCTTTCTTT,CASGFHLGENTEAFF
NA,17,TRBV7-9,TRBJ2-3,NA,TGTGCCAGCAGCTTAGTAAGGTCGGGTCCGCCCACAGATACGCAGTATTTT,CASSLVRSGPPTDTQYF
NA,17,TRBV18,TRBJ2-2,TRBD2,TGTGCCAGCTCACCTCCCGGGACTAGCGGGGGCACCGGGGAGCTGTTTTTT,CASSPPGTSGGTGELFF
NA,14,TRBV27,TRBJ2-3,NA,TGTGCCAGCAGTTTATCGTATAGCACAGATACGCAGTATTTT,CASSLSYSTDTQYF
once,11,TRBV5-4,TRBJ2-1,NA,TGTGCCAGCAGCCCGGGGAATGAGCAGTTCTTC,CASSPGNEQFF
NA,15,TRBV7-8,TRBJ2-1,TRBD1,TGTGCCAGCGCCGGGCAGGGGGTAACAGGTAATGAGCAGTTCTTC,CASAGQGVTGNEQFF
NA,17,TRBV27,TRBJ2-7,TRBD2,TGTGCCAGCAGTTTATGGGGGGGCGGGGGGTACTCCTACGAGCAGTACTTC,CASSLWGGGGYSYEQYF
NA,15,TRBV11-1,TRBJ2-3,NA,TGTGCCAGCAGCCCAGGGGCGGGGAGCACAGATACGCAGTATTTT,CASSPGAGSTDTQYF